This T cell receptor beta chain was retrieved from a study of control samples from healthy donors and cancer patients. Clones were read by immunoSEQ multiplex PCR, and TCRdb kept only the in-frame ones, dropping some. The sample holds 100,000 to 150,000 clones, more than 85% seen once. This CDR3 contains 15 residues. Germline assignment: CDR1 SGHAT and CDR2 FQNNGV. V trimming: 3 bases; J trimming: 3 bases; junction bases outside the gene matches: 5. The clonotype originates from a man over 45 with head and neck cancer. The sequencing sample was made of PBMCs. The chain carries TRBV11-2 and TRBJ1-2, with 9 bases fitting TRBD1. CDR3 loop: CASSFPGQGYYGYTF. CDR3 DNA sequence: TGTGCCAGCAGCTTTCCGGGACAGGGCTACTATGGCTACACCTTC.